These 21 T cell receptor beta chains were all obtained from the same sample, sequenced in a study of human T cells and chemical hapten exposure. As to time point: patch test 2, 6 weeks after DPC sensitization. Indicated treatment: therapeutic diphenylcyclopropenone sensitization with weekly scalp DPC. TCRdb processed the RACE reads anew with MiXCR; each CDR3 protein has one entry. Found here are tens of thousands of distinct CDR3 sequences, about 9% of them singletons; the top ten hold 3% to 4.5%. The sample in question was whole blood, obtained in connection with sensitization to the hapten diphenylcyclopropenone (DPC). The receptors shown here come from a woman between 45 and 65 years old with alopecia areata. Some clones in this sample may be carry-over from other donors' samples.

There are many counts of this clonotype. In nucleotides, the CDR3 is TGTGCCAGCAGCCAATTAAAGAACACTGAAGCTTTCTTT. This encodes CASSQLKNTEAFF. The chain links TRBV3-1 to TRBJ1-1; no reliable D call. This CDR3 contains 13 residues. V gave up 2 bases and J gave up 1 base, with 5 bases separating them. Germline V CDR1 and CDR2: LGHDT, YNNKEL (reference sequence).

The CDR3 sequence: CASSLTGSLSTDTQYF. CDR3 bases: TGTGCCAGCTCACTAACGGGGAGTCTCAGCACAGATACGCAGTATTTT. The V gene is TRBV18, the J gene TRBJ2-3; D is possibly TRBD2 (5 bases). The V and J ends lost 4 bases and 0 bases respectively, with 14 bases between them. This CDR3 has 16 residues. Germline V gene lookup returns CDR1 KGHSH and CDR2 LQKENI.

The rearrangement uses TRBV7-9 and TRBJ2-3, with D perhaps assigned TRBD1 or TRBD2 (6 bases each). Germline-derived CDR1 and CDR2 are SEHNR and FQNEAQ (reference sequence). The CDR3 runs 14 residues. V lost 5 bases to trimming and J lost 6 bases, with 15 bases between them. DNA for the CDR3: TGTGCCAGCAGCCCTAAGGGGGGACCGGATACGCAGTATTTT. Encoded protein: CASSPKGGPDTQYF. The variable domain in full, with the rest retrieved from reference TRBV7-9 and TRBJ2-3, is DTGVSQNPRHKITKRGQNVTFRCDPISEHNRLYWYRQTLGQGPEFLTYFQNEAQLEKSRLLSDRFSAERPKGSFSTLEIQRTEQGDSAMYLCASSPKGGPDTQYFGPGTRLTVL.

The chain uses TRBV9 and TRBJ2-1; 10 bases line up with TRBD1. V was clipped by 0 bases and J by 2 bases; unmatched bases: 14. CDR1 is SGDLS, CDR2 YYNGEE, per germline. CDR3 size: 20 residues. The CDR3 loop reads CASSVATGTGEGMAYNEQFF. The CDR3, as DNA: TGTGCCAGCAGCGTAGCTACAGGGACAGGGGAGGGCATGGCCTACAATGAGCAGTTCTTC.

This clonotype was recorded many times. CDR3 loop: CASSSGTGRSGSEQFF. The CDR3 nucleotides read TGTGCCAGCAGCTCCGGGACAGGGCGGTCCGGGAGCGAGCAGTTCTTC. The V call is TRBV7-2, the J call TRBJ2-1, with 9 bases fitting TRBD1. There are 16 residues in the CDR3. Germline-derived CDR1 and CDR2 are SGHTA and FQGNSA. V shed 4 bases and J 10 bases; nucleotides not matched to a gene: 14.

The genes are TRBV5-1 and TRBJ1-1, with 10 bases aligning to TRBD1. This CDR3 is 13 amino acids long. The V gene end was trimmed by 3 bases and the J gene end by 10 bases; junction bases not matched to a gene: 6. Germline V gene sequence: CDR1 SGHRS, CDR2 YFSETQ. The CDR3 spells CASSWTGGKGAFF. DNA for the CDR3: TGCGCCAGCAGCTGGACAGGGGGTAAAGGAGCTTTCTTT.

The sample holds many counts of this clonotype. This chain connects TRBV10-3 to TRBJ2-1; 14 nucleotides align to TRBD2. Germline CDR1 and CDR2: ENHRY and SYGVKD. The CDR3 extends over 18 amino acids. V lost 6 bases to trimming and J lost 4 bases; unmatched junction nucleotides: 11. CDR3 residues: CAISGTSGSSLPYNEQFF. The CDR3 DNA is TGTGCCATCAGCGGGACTAGCGGGAGCAGCCTTCCTTACAATGAGCAGTTCTTC.

This chain connects TRBV10-3 to TRBJ2-1, with TRBD2 matching 10 bases. CDR1 and CDR2 (germline): ENHRY, SYGVKD. The V segment lost 8 bases and the J segment 8 bases; nucleotides outside the gene matches: 6. The CDR3 contains 13 residues. The CDR3 DNA reads as TGTGCCATCGCGAGCGGGAGGGTCGATGAGCAGTTCTTC. Translating gives CAIASGRVDEQFF.

V and J are TRBV5-1 and TRBJ2-7; D is perhaps TRBD1 (5 bases). This CDR3 contains 13 residues. The germline V gene has CDR1 SGHRS and CDR2 YFSETQ. The V end lost 5 bases, the J end lost 2 bases, and 11 bases lay between the germline ends. As DNA, the CDR3 is TGCGCCAGCAGTAGGGGCCAAACCTACGAGCAGTACTTC. Translating it yields CASSRGQTYEQYF.

This clonotype has only a few counts. V is TRBV12-3 or TRBV12-4 and J is TRBJ1-1; D might be TRBD1 (6 bases). V was cut by 5 bases and J by 1 base, with 11 bases left in between. CDR3 length: 14 amino acids. This CDR3 reads CASSLGTQNTEAFF. In nucleotides, the CDR3 is TGTGCCAGCAGTCTCGGGACACAGAACACTGAAGCTTTCTTT.

This clonotype was counted a few times. J is TRBJ1-6 and V is TRBV7-9, with D maybe TRBD1 (5 bases). V lost 1 base and J lost 9, with 13 bases in between. This CDR3 comprises 15 residues. Germline loops: CDR1 SEHNR, CDR2 FQNEAQ (reference sequence). The CDR3 nucleotides are TGTGCCAGCAGCTTAGGGGGGGATGGAGCTTCACCCCTCCACTTT. This gives the protein CASSLGGDGASPLHF.

This clonotype was seen more than once but under ten times. The chain uses TRBV6-5 and TRBJ2-6; D uncertain. The CDR3 extends over 19 amino acids. Looked up from germline, CDR1 is MNHEY and CDR2 is SVGAGI. Between the trimmed V and J ends, which lost 6 bases and 0 bases, there was a span of 21 bases. This chain's CDR3 is CASSRGTPRTYSGANVLTF. In DNA, the CDR3 is TGTGCCAGCAGCCGAGGTACCCCCAGGACCTACTCTGGGGCCAACGTCCTGACTTTC.

The sample holds a few counts of this clonotype. The CDR3 sequence: CASSGSGGHTDTQYF. CDR3 nucleotides: TGTGCCAGCAGTGGTAGCGGGGGCCACACAGATACGCAGTATTTT. The J gene is TRBJ2-3, the V gene TRBV28; 9 bases map to TRBD2. After removal of 5 bases from V and 2 bases from J, the junction contained 5 bases not matched to a gene. The CDR3 runs 15 residues. CDR1 is MDHEN and CDR2 is SYDVKM in the germline V gene. The full variable domain, completed using reference TRBV28 and TRBJ2-3, is DVKVTQSSRYLVKRTGEKVFLECVQDMDHENMFWYRQDPGLGLRLIYFSYDVKMKEKGDIPEGYSVSREKKERFSLILESASTNQTSMYLCASSGSGGHTDTQYFGPGTRLTVL.

This clonotype was counted only a few times. V is TRBV27 and J is TRBJ1-5, with D unclear. This CDR3 contains 12 residues. Germline V gene lookup returns CDR1 MNHEY and CDR2 SMNVEV (reference sequence). V shed 5 bases and J shed 7 bases, with 9 bases lying between them. CDR3 nucleotides: TGTGCCAGCAGTCCCAGAGGCCAGCCCCAGCATTTT. It translates to CASSPRGQPQHF.

This clonotype has a handful of counts. The V call is TRBV6-5, the J call TRBJ2-7; the match to TRBD2 covers 9 bases. Unmatched junction bases numbered 9, after V lost 4 bases and J lost 5 bases. Germline V gene data show CDR1 as MNHEY and CDR2 as SVGAGI. This CDR3 contains 15 residues. The CDR3 sequence: CASSLKASGVNEQYF. Written as DNA, the CDR3 is TGTGCCAGCAGTTTAAAGGCTAGCGGGGTGAACGAGCAGTACTTC.

Only a few counts were recorded for this clonotype. The V and J genes are TRBV7-9 and TRBJ1-2, with D uncertain. In germline, CDR1 is SEHNR, CDR2 FQNEAQ (reference sequence). This CDR3 has 14 amino acids. Trimming pared 6 bases from V and 4 bases from J, leaving 15 bases between. Here the CDR3 reads CASSWSGVGYGYTF. The DNA for the CDR3 is TGTGCCAGCAGTTGGTCCGGGGTAGGCTATGGCTACACCTTC.

This sequence joins TRBV6-6 and TRBJ2-2; 9 nucleotides agree with TRBD2. CDR3 length: 16 residues. J gave up 1 base and V 4 bases, and 4 bases lay outside the gene matches. Germline V gene lookup returns CDR1 MNHNY and CDR2 SVGAGI (reference sequence). The CDR3 protein is CASSLQTSGNTGELFF. The DNA of the CDR3 is TGTGCCAGCAGTTTGCAGACTAGCGGGAACACCGGGGAGCTGTTTTTT.

J is TRBJ2-3 and V is TRBV20-1; TRBD1 is a possible D gene (7 bases). Per the germline V gene, CDR1 is DFQATT and CDR2 is SNEGSKA (reference sequence). This CDR3 contains 13 residues. In DNA form, the CDR3 reads TGCAGCCGGAGGGGGCCGGGCACAGATACGCAGTATTTT. Encoded protein: CSRRGPGTDTQYF.

This sequence joins TRBV29-1 and TRBJ1-2; the D gene is possibly TRBD1 (5 bases). Germline V gene lookup returns CDR1 SQVTM and CDR2 ANQGSEA. CDR3 length equals 14 residues. V gave up 1 base and J gave up 5 bases, with 14 bases separating them. Here the CDR3 reads CSVEAFLGVYGYTF. DNA for the CDR3: TGCAGCGTTGAAGCTTTCCTAGGGGTGTATGGCTACACCTTC.

A few counts support this clonotype. V is TRBV9 and J is TRBJ2-3; 8 bases map to TRBD2. In germline, CDR1 is SGDLS, CDR2 YYNGEE. Trimming removed 8 bases from V and 2 bases from J; junction bases left unmatched: 16. This CDR3 contains 17 residues. The CDR3 DNA is TGTGCCAGGCCTCGGGGGGTGAGCGGGGGATACACAGATACGCAGTATTTT. It is translated as CARPRGVSGGYTDTQYF.

This clonotype was found a few times. CDR3 bases: TGTGCCAGCAGTTTATCGGACAGTCCTAGCACAGATACGCAGTATTTT. Residues: CASSLSDSPSTDTQYF. J is TRBJ2-3 and V is TRBV12-3 or TRBV12-4; D might be TRBD1 (6 bases). V was pared by 2 bases and J by 0 bases, with 12 bases between. CDR3 length: 16 residues.